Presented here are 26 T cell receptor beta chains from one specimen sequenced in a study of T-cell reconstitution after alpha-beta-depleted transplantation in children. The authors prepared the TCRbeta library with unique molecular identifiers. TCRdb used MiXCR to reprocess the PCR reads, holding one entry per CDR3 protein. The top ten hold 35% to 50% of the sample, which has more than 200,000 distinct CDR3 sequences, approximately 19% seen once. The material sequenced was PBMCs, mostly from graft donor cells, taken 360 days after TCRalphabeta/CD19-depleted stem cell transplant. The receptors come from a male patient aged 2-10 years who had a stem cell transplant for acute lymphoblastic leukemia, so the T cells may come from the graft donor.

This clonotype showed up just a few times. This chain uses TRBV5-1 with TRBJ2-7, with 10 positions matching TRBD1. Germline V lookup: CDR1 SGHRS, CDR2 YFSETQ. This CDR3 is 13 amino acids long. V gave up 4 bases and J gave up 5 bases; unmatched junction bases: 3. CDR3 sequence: CASSIGQGDEQYF. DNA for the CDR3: TGCGCCAGCAGCATCGGACAGGGGGACGAGCAGTACTTC.

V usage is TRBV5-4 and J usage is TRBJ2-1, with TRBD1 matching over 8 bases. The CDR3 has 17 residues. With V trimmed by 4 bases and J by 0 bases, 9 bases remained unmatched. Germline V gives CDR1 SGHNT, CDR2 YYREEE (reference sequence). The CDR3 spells CASSRTGTPLSYNEQFF. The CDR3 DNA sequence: TGTGCCAGCAGCAGGACAGGGACCCCACTCTCCTACAATGAGCAGTTCTTC.

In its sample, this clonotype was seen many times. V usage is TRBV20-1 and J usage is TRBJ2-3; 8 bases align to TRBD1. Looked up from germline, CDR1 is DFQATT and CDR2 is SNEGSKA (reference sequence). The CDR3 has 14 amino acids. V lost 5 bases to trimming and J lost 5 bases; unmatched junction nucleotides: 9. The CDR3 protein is CSARKTGAGDTQYF. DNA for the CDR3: TGCAGTGCTCGCAAGACAGGGGCAGGAGATACGCAGTATTTT.

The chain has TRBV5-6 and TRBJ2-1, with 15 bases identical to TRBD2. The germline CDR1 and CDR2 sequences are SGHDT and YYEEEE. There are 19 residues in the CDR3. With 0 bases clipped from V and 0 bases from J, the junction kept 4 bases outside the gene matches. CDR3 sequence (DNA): TGTGCCAGCAGCTTGGCGGGACTAGCGGGGGGCCTCTCCTACAATGAGCAGTTCTTC. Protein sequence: CASSLAGLAGGLSYNEQFF.

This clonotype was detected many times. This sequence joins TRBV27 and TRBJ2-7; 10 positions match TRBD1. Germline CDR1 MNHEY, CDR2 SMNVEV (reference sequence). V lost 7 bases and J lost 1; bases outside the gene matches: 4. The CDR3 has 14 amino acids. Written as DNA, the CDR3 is TGTGCCAGCAACCCGGGACAGGGGTCCTACGAGCAGTACTTC. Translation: CASNPGQGSYEQYF.

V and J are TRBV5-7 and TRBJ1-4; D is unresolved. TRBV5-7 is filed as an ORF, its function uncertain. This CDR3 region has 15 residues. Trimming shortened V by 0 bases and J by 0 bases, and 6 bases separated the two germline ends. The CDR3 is CASSLAAATNEKLFF. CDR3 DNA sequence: TGTGCCAGCAGCTTGGCCGCCGCAACTAATGAAAAACTGTTTTTT.

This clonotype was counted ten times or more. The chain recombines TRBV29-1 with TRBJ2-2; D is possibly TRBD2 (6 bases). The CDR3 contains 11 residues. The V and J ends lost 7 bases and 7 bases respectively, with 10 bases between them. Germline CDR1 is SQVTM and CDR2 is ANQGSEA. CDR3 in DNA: TGCAGCGCTCGACTAGTCGGGGAGCTGTTTTTT. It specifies CSARLVGELFF.

The CDR3 bases are TGCAGCACGGAAGGGGGTAACTATGGCTACACCTTC. It is translated as CSTEGGNYGYTF. The chain is built from TRBV29-1 and TRBJ1-2; D is perhaps TRBD1 (6 bases). CDR3 length equals 12 residues. Trimming stripped 8 bases from V and 1 base from J, with 11 bases between. Germline V lookup: CDR1 SQVTM, CDR2 ANQGSEA.

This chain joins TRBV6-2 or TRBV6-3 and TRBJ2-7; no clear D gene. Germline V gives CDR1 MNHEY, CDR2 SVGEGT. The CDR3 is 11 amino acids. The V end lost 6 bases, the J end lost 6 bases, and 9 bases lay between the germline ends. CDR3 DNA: TGTGCCAGCAGCCACGGTGGCGAGCAGTACTTC. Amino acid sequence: CASSHGGEQYF.

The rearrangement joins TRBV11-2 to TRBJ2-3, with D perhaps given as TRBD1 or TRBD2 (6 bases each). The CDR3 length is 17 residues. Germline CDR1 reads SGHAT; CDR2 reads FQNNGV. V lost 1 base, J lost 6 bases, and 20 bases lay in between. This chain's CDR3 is CASSLASWTWGADTQYF. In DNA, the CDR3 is TGTGCCAGCAGCTTAGCCTCATGGACTTGGGGGGCGGATACGCAGTATTTT.

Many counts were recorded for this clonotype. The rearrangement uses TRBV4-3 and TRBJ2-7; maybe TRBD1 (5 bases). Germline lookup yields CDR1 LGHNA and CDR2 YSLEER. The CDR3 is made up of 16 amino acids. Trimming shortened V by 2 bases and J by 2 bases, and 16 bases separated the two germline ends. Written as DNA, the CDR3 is TGCGCCAGCAGCCAACGAATGGGGCCAGACCCCTACGAGCAGTACTTC. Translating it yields CASSQRMGPDPYEQYF.

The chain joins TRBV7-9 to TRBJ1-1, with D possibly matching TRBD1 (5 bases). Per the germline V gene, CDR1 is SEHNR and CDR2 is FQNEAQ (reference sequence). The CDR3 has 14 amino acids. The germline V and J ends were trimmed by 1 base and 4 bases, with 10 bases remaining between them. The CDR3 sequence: CASSLGVGTTEAFF. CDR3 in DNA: TGTGCCAGCAGCTTAGGGGTGGGGACCACTGAAGCTTTCTTT.

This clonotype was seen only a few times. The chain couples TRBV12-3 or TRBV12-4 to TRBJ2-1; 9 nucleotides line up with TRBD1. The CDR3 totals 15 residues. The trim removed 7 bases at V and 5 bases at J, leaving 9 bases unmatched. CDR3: CASKRTGAYDNEQFF. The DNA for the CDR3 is TGTGCCAGCAAGAGGACAGGGGCTTACGACAATGAGCAGTTCTTC.

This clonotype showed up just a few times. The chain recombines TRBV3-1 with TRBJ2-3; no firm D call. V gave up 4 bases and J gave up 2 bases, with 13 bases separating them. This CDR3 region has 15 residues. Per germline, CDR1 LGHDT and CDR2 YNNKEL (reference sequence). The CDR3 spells CASSPVGLVTDTQYF. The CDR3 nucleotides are TGTGCCAGCAGCCCCGTGGGGTTAGTCACAGATACGCAGTATTTT.

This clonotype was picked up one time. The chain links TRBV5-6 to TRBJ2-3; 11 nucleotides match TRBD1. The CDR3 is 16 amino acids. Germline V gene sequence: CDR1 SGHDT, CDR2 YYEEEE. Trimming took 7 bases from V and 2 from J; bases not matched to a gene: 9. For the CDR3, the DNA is TGTGCCAGCGGCTCCGGACAGGGGGCACACACAGATACGCAGTATTTT. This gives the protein CASGSGQGAHTDTQYF.

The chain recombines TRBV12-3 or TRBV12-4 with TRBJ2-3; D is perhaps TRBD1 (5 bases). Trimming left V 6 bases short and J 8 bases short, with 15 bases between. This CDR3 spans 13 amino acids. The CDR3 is CASSPGSDGTQYF. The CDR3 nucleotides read TGTGCCAGCAGCCCAGGGTCCGACGGTACGCAGTATTTT.

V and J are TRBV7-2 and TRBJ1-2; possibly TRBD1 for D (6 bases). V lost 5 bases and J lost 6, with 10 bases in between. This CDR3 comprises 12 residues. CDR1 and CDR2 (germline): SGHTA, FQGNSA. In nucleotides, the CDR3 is TGTGCCAGCAGCCGAAGGGGGAATGGCTACACCTTC. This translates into CASSRRGNGYTF.

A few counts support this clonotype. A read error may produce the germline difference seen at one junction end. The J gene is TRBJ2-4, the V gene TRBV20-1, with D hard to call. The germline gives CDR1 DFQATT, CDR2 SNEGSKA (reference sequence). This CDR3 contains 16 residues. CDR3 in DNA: TGCAGTGCTGGAGAACTTGTATCCCTAGCCAAAAACATTCAGTACTTC. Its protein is CSAGELVSLAKNIQYF.

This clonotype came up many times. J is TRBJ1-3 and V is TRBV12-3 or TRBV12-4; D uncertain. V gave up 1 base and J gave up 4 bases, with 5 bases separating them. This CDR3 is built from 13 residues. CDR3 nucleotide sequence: TGTGCCAGCAGTTTAGTGTCCGGAAACACCATATATTTT. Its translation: CASSLVSGNTIYF.

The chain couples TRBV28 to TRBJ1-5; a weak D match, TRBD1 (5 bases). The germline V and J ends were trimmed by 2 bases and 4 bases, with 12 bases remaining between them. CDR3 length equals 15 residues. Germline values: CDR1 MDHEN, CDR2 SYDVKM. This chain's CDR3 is CASSLGGIPNQPQHF. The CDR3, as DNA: TGTGCCAGCAGTTTAGGGGGGATCCCAAATCAGCCCCAGCATTTT.

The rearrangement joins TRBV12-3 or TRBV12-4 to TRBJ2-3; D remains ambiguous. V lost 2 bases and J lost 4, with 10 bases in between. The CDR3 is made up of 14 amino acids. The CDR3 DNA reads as TGTGCCAGCAGTTTACGGCGGAGCGCAGATACGCAGTATTTT. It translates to CASSLRRSADTQYF.

The DNA for the CDR3 is TGTGCCAGCTCCTCCCCCGCGGCAGGGAACACTGAAGCTTTCTTT. Translating it yields CASSSPAAGNTEAFF. This chain joins TRBV12-3 or TRBV12-4 and TRBJ1-1, with D unclear. The CDR3 runs to 15 residues. Trimming shortened V by 8 bases and J by 1 base, and 17 bases separated the two germline ends.

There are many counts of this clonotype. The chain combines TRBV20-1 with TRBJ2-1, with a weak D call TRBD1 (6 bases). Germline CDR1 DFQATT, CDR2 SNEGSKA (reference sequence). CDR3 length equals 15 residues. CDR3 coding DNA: TGCAGGGATTCTGGGGGCACGACCTATAACAATGAGCAGTTCTTC. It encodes CRDSGGTTYNNEQFF.

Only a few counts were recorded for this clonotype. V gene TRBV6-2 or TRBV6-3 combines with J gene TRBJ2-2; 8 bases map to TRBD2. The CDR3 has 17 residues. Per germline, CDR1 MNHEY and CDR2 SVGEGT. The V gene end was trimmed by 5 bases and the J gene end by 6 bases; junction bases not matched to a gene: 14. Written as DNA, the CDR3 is TGTGCCAGCAGTCCCGGACTAGCCGACGGCGATGCCGGGGAGCTGTTTTTT. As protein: CASSPGLADGDAGELFF.

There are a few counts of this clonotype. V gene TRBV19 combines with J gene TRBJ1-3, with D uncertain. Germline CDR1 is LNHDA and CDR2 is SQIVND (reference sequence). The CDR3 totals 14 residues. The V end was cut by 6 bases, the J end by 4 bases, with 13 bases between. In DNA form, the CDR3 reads TGTGCCAGTAGCCCAGGCGGGAAGGGAAACACCATATATTTT. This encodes CASSPGGKGNTIYF.

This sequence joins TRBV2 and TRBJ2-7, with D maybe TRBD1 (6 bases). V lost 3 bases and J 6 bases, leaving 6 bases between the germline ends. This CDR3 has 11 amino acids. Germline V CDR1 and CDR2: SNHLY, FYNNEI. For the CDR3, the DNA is TGTGCCAGCAGTGACAGGGGCGAGCAGTACTTC. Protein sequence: CASSDRGEQYF.